This T cell receptor (beta chain) stems from a study of blood T cell repertoires in COVID-19. The wider study: Samples of COVID-19 (acute and convalescent) were obtained from the United States, Italy and Spain. Sources were T cells, B-cell-depleted T cells, or PBMCs; the material itself was cDNA or gDNA.

This clone was counted once. Looked up from germline, CDR1 is LNHDA and CDR2 is SQIVND (reference sequence). V lost 6 bases and J lost 1, with 28 bases in between. The CDR3 totals 20 residues. Using immunoSEQ multiplex PCR, the repertoire was profiled, and TCRdb retains in-frame clones only, with some absent. The sample records approximately 300,000 clones, 85% to 90% being singletons. The chain combines TRBV19 with TRBJ1-5; no definite D call. Sequencing used peripheral blood. The sequence was collected from a woman in her thirties or forties with acute or convalescent COVID-19. For the CDR3, the DNA is TGTGCCAGTAGCCTCCCCCCTGAGGTCGTCGCGTTTGGGAGCAATCAGCCCCAGCATTTT. As protein: CASSLPPEVVAFGSNQPQHF. Filled out from reference TRBV19 and TRBJ1-5, the complete variable domain reads DGGITQSPKYLFRKEGQNVTLSCEQNLNHDAMYWYRQDPGQGLRLIYYSQIVNDFQKGDIAEGYSVSREKKESFPLTVTSAQKNPTAFYLCASSLPPEVVAFGSNQPQHFGDGTRLSIL.